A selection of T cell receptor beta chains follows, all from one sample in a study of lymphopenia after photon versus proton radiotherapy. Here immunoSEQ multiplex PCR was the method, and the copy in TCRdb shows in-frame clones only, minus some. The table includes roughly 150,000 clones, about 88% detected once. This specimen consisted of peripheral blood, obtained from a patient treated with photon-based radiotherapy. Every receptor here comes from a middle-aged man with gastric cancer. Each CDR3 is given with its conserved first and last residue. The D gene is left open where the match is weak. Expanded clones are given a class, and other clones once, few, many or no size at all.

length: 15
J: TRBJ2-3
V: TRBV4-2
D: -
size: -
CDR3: CASSQNDHRTDTQYF
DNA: TGTGCCAGCAGCCAGAACGACCACCGCACAGATACGCAGTATTTT

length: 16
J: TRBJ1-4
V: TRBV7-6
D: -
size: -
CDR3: CASSQNSGTSNEKLFF
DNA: TGTGCCAGCAGCCAAAACTCCGGGACAAGTAATGAAAAACTGTTTTTT

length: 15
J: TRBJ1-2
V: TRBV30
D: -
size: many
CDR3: CAWKSVPLANYGYTF
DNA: TGTGCCTGGAAGTCCGTTCCGCTAGCTAACTATGGCTACACCTTC

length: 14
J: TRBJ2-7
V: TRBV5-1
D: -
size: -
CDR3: CASSFRGSSYEQYF
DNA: TGCGCCAGCAGCTTCAGGGGCAGCTCCTACGAGCAGTACTTC

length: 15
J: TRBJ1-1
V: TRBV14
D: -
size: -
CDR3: CASSQDRGRLTEAFF
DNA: TGTGCCAGCAGCCAAGATCGAGGGAGGCTCACTGAAGCTTTCTTT

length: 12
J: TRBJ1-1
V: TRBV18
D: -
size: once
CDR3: CASSPGGAEAFF
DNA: TGTGCCAGCTCACCGGGAGGGGCTGAAGCTTTCTTT

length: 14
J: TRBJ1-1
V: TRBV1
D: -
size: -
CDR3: CTSRLTGGVAEAFF
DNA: TGCACCAGCAGGCTGACAGGGGGCGTAGCTGAAGCTTTCTTT

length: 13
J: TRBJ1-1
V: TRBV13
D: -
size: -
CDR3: CASSSGTADEAFF
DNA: TGTGCCAGCAGCTCAGGGACCGCAGATGAAGCTTTCTTT

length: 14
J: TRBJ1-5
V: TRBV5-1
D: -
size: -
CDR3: CASSLGPAGQPQHF
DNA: TGCGCCAGCAGCTTGGGTCCGGCGGGTCAGCCCCAGCATTTT

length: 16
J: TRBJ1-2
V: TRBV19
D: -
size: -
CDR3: CASKERHSEANYGYTF
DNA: TGTGCCAGTAAAGAACGACACAGTGAAGCTAACTATGGCTACACCTTC

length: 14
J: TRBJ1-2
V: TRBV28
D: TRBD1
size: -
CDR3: CASSTTGEGYGYTF
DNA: TGTGCCAGCAGTACCACAGGGGAGGGGTATGGCTACACCTTC